Described below is a single T cell receptor (beta chain) sequence and its context. The antigen it binds to is not known. No qualities accompany the bases; no much larger clone lies one base away. This record belongs to a study of T cell responses to AZD1222 COVID-19 vaccine (TCRdb year 2021). In the study overall: TCR sequencing covered about 230 trial participants: some 210 given two doses of AZD1222 and approximately 26 given two doses of MenACWY control vaccine. Enrollment into the trials was organized by age into subgroups of 18-55, 56-69 and 70-plus years, and those subgroups contained approximately 160, 26 and 62 TCR-sequenced participants, respectively.

Here is what the overall study found, with its caveats: Only a handful of AZD1222 recipients were SARS-CoV-2 seropositive at baseline, limiting conclusions about previously exposed vaccinees. The vaccine-associated CD4 TCRs covered the entire spike protein, and the dominant responses fell in regions 160-218 and 743-854. Most participants were white British and females outnumbered males, and the authors suggested that clonal diversity may have been underestimated. In the small 56-69-year group, the increase in depth fell short of significance, most likely because of low power. Reportedly, close to half of the unique spike-specific TCRs recognized epitopes lying outside the regions that are mutated in the B.1.351 and B.1.1.7 variants. A significant rise in spike-specific TCR breadth and depth was observed after two AZD1222 doses relative to day 0 and relative to MenACWY recipients. Because no day 14 peak-response samples were available, repertoires were characterized only after the peak T cell response.

The V end loses 5 bases and the J end loses 2 bases, and a stretch of 13 bases separates them. According to the germline V gene (reference sequence), CDR1 reads SEHNR and CDR2 reads FQNEAQ. The CDR3 numbers 15 residues from cysteine through phenylalanine. Only the CDR3 region is kept as DNA, spanning 45 bases read in frame from base 1. The meaning of the sample's time point label: about 28 days (+/-7) after the second vaccine dose. AZD1222 recipients whose second dose came at about 4 weeks and those whose second dose came at about 12 weeks were combined into one group, since spike-specific TCR depth and breadth did not differ between the two schedules. Samples from vaccinated people were obtained from the UK trials COV001 and COV002, which included a single-blind randomized controlled phase 2/3 trial of AZD1222 (ChAdOx1 nCoV-19) in healthy adults. For TCRbeta chain sequencing, PBMC samples were collected from trial participants at day 0 and at day 28 after the second dose.

The CDR3 regions of human TCRbeta chains were analyzed by immunosequencing. The study's processing was this. Repertoire TCRs were matched against a reference library of SARS-CoV-2-specific TCRs generated with the MIRA antigen-specificity platform. Breadth meant the fraction of unique TCRs that were SARS-CoV-2-associated, whereas depth meant the fraction of total T cells that were SARS-CoV-2-associated. Using the MIRA data, every spike-specific TCR was mapped to the spike region that the TCR reacted to and assigned to either a CD4 or a CD8 class. Log10-transformed breadth and depth values were compared by one-way ANOVA with Sidak's multiple comparisons tests. Held by TCRdb, this immuneACCESS table contains in-frame sequences only and omits some clones. Under half of the omission traces to an unresolved V gene where checked; the cause of the rest is unknown. D and trimming come from the DNA, and the V and J calls and clone size come from that table. The sample contains fewer than 110,000 clones, 92% of them found a single time. Clones ranked in the top ten supply around 8.6% of the sample.

The starting material was peripheral blood, obtained 28 days after the second AZD1222 dose. The V and J segments used are TRBV7-9 and TRBJ1-3, with no confident D gene call. This clonotype originated in an adult who received the AZD1222 COVID-19 vaccine. The CDR3 is CASSPRVLAGNTIYF. The nucleotides read TGTGCCAGCAGCCCTCGGGTTTTGGCTGGAAACACCATATATTTT.